This entry concerns a single TCR beta chain. The antigen remains unidentified. TCRdb's copy holds only in-frame clones and misses some; the assay was immunoSEQ multiplex PCR. The sample yields approximately 82,000 clones, roughly 85% seen once. This specimen comes from a study of T cell responses to AZD1222 COVID-19 vaccine. Background on the study: Researchers grouped second doses given at about 4 or about 12 weeks into one pool.

General study findings and limits: Donor demographics were predominantly white British with a female majority; clonal diversity may be underestimated. Reports say nearly half of spike-specific TCRs go after unmutated variant regions. Researchers took repertoire samples only after the peak T cell response had come.

This receptor was identified in an adult in good health. The material sequenced was peripheral blood, taken on day 0 of AZD1222 vaccination.

The CDR3 DNA sequence: TGCGCCAGCAGCCCCTCGGGCGGGAGGACCTACGAGCAGTACTTC. It encodes CASSPSGGRTYEQYF. The chain recombines TRBV5-1 with TRBJ2-7; 8 nucleotides line up with TRBD2. V gave up 4 bases and J gave up 2 bases; unmatched junction bases: 8. The CDR3 has 15 residues. Germline loops: CDR1 SGHRS, CDR2 YFSETQ.